Listed here is a single TCR beta chain. Its antigen is not identified. MiXCR was run by TCRdb on the reads, yielding one entry per CDR3 protein. The sample records some 700,000 distinct CDR3 sequences, roughly a third being singletons. The source of the sample is a study of T cell repertoires in cytomegalovirus infection. This CDR3 is 13 amino acids long. Germline V gene data show CDR1 as LNHDA and CDR2 as SQIVND (reference sequence). The J segment lost 2 bases and the V segment lost 10 bases, leaving 6 bases of the junction unmatched. This sequence originates from a human donor in good health (CMV status not recorded). Some clones in this sample may be carry-over from other donors' samples. The V and J genes are TRBV19 and TRBJ2-3; 7 positions match TRBD1. This specimen was cultured PBMCs, taken from culture after CMV antigen stimulation. The CDR3 spells CATQTGNTDTQYF. The CDR3 DNA sequence: TGTGCCACTCAGACAGGGAACACAGATACGCAGTATTTT.